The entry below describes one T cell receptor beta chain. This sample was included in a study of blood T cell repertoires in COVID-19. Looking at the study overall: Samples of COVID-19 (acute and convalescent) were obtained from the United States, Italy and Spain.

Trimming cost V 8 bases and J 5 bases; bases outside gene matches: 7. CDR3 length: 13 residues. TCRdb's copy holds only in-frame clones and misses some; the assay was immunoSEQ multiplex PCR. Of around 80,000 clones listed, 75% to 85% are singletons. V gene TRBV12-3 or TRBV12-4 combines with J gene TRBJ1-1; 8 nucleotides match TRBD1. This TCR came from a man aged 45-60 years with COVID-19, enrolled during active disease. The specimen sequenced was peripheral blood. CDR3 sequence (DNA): TGTGCCAGCGGTCAGGGGGCATCGACTGAAGCTTTCTTT. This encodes CASGQGASTEAFF.